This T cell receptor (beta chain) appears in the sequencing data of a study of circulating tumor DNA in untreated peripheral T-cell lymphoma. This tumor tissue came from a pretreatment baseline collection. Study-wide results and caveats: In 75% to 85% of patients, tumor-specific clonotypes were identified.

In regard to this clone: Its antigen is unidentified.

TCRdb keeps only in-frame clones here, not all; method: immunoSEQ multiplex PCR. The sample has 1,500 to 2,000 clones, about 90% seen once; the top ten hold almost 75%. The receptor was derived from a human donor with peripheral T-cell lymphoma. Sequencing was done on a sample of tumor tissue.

CDR3 region: CASSIRGSGANVLTF. The CDR3 DNA reads as TGTGCCAGTAGTATACGAGGCTCTGGGGCCAACGTCCTGACTTTC. V gene TRBV19 combines with J gene TRBJ2-6; D call uncertain. The CDR3 extends over 15 amino acids. Germline CDR1 reads LNHDA; CDR2 reads SQIVND (reference sequence). Trimming took 2 bases from V and 0 from J, leaving 5 bases between them. The variable domain in full, with the rest retrieved from reference TRBV19 and TRBJ2-6, is DGGITQSPKYLFRKEGQNVTLSCEQNLNHDAMYWYRQDPGQGLRLIYYSQIVNDFQKGDIAEGYSVSREKKESFPLTVTSAQKNPTAFYLCASSIRGSGANVLTFGAGSRLTVL.